This T cell receptor beta chain was documented in a study of cytomegalovirus exposure and HLA in healthy donors. This clone has just one count. Its target is unknown. This PCR relied on a set of 60 Vbeta primers and 13 Jbeta primers. Sequencing was performed with immunoSEQ multiplex PCR; in TCRdb, only in-frame clones are kept and a portion is missing. The sample has approximately 180,000 clones, 75% to 80% seen once. Germline loops: CDR1 MRHNA, CDR2 SNTAGT. CDR3 size: 15 residues. Trimming cost V 2 bases and J 6 bases; bases outside gene matches: 7. Study-level results: In a later analysis, TCR beta V- and J-gene trimming showed a link to a missense DCLRE1C variant.

The chain employs TRBV6-4 and TRBJ2-3; 8 bases fit TRBD2. The clonotype comes from a man in his forties or fifties in good health and CMV-seropositive. The sequenced sample consisted of PBMCs. The CDR3 DNA reads TGTGCCAGCAGTGACCCGGGACTAGGAATGGATACGCAGTATTTT. Amino acid sequence: CASSDPGLGMDTQYF.